This record looks at one T cell receptor beta chain sequence and its context. Its cognate antigen is unknown. One entry per CDR3 protein, called by TCRdb with MiXCR from the RT-PCR reads. Of over 450,000 distinct CDR3 sequences listed, over 10% are singletons. V was clipped by 5 bases and J by 4 bases; unmatched bases: 8. Germline lookup yields CDR1 DFQATT and CDR2 SNEGSKA (reference sequence). The CDR3 runs 15 residues. The data stem from a study of response to subunit inactivated influenza vaccine. Broader study findings: Only a handful of new T cells, the authors suggested, are recruited with each seasonal influenza vaccination.

This chain connects TRBV20-1 to TRBJ2-7, with 13 positions matching TRBD2. This TCR was sampled from a man aged 50-60 years who received an inactivated influenza vaccine. Sequencing was performed on PBMCs from blood, taken more than 35 days after vaccination. CDR3 protein: CSASKPGLAGYEQYF. Written as DNA, the CDR3 is TGCAGTGCTTCAAAGCCGGGACTAGCGGGGTACGAGCAGTACTTC.